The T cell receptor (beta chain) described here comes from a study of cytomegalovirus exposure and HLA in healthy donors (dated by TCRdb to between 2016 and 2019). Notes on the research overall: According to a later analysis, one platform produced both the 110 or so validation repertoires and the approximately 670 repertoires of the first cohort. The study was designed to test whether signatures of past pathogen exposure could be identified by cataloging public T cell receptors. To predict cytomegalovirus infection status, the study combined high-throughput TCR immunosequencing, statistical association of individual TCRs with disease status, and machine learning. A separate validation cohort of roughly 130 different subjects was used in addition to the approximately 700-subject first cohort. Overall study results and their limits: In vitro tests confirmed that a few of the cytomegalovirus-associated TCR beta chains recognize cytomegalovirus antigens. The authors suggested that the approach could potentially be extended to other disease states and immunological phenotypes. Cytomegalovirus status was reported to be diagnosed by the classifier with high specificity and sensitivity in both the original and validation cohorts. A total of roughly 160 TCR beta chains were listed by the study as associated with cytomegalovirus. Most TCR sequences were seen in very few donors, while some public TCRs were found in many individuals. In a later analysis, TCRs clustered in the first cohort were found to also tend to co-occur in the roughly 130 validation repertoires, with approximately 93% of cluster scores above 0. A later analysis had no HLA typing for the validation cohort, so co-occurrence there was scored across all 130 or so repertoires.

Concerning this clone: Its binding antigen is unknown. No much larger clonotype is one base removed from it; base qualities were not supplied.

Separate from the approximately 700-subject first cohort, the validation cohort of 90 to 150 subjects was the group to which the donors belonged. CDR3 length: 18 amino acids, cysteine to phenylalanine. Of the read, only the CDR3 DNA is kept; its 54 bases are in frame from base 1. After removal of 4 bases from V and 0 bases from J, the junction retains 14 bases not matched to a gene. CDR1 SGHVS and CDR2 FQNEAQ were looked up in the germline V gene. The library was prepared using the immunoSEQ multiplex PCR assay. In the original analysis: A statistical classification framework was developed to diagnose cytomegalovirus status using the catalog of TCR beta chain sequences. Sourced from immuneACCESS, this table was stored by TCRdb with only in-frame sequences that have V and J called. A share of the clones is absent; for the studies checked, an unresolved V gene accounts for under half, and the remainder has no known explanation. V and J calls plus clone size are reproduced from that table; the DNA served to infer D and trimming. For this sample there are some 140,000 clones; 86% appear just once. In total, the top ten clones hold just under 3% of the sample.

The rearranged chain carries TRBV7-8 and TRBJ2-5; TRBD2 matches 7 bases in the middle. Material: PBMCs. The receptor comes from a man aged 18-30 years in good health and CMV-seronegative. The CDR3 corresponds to CASSSKIAGVQYQETQYF. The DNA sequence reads TGTGCCAGCAGCTCCAAAATCGCGGGAGTTCAGTACCAAGAGACCCAGTACTTC.